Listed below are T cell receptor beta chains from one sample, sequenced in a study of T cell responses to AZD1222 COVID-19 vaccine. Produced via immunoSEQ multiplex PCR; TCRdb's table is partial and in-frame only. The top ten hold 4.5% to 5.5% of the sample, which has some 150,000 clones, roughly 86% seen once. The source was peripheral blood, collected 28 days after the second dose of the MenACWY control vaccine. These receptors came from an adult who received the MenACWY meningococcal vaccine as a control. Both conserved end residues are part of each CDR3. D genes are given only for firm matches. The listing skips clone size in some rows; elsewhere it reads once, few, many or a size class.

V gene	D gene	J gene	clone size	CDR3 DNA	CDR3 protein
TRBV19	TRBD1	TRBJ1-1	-	TGTGCCAGTAGTAGGCGCTCGACAGGGAGGGAAGCTTTCTTT	CASSRRSTGREAFF
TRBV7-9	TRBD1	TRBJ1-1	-	TGTGCCAGCAGCTTTGGACAGGGGTATGTTGAAGCTTTCTTT	CASSFGQGYVEAFF
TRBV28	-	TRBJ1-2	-	TGTGCCAGCGCCATGACGGAGTCCGGCTACACCTTC	CASAMTESGYTF
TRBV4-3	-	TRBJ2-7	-	TGCGCCAGCAGCCCAGGACGGACTGGAGTCTACGAGCAGTACTTC	CASSPGRTGVYEQYF
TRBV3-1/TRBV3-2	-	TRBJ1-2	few	TGTGCCAGCAGCCTCTTACACAGGGAGGACTATGGCTACACCTTC	CASSLLHREDYGYTF
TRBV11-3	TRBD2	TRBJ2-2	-	TGTGCCAGCAGCTTAGCCGGGGGGCTAGCGGGAGTGGCCGGGGAGCTGTTTTTT	CASSLAGGLAGVAGELFF
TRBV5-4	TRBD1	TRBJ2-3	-	TGTGCCAGCAGCTTGTCCGGACAGGGTCTTGATACGCAGTATTTT	CASSLSGQGLDTQYF
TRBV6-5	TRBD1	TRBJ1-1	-	TGTGCCAGCAGTTATTCGAGACAGGGGGGCACTGAAGCTTTCTTT	CASSYSRQGGTEAFF
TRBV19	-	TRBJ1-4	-	TGTGCCAGACGGACAGATAATGAAAAACTGTTTTTT	CARRTDNEKLFF
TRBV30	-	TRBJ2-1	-	TGTGCCTGGAAAGAACCGAGCAGGAGCTACAATGAGCAGTTCTTC	CAWKEPSRSYNEQFF
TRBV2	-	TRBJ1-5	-	TGTGCCAGCAGGGAGGGGAATCAGCCCCAGCATTTT	CASREGNQPQHF
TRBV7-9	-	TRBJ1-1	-	TGTGCCAGCAGCTTAGAGGGTCGGAGCACTGAAGCTTTCTTT	CASSLEGRSTEAFF
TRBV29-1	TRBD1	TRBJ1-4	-	TGCAGCGTTGTGAATCAGGGGGCAGGAAGTGAAAAACTGTTTTTT	CSVVNQGAGSEKLFF
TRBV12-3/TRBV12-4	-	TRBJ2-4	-	TGTGCCAGCAGTCCCTTAATTCGGGACATTCAGTACTTC	CASSPLIRDIQYF
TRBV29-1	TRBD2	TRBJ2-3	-	TGCAGCGTTGAAAAAAGCGGGGGAAGCACAGATACGCAGTATTTT	CSVEKSGGSTDTQYF
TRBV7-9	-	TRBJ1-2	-	TGTGCCAGCAGCTTAGAGGTTGGCTACACCTTC	CASSLEVGYTF
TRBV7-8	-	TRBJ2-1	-	TGTGCCAGCAGCGTAGCGACAGTCTCCTACAATGAGCAGTTCTTC	CASSVATVSYNEQFF
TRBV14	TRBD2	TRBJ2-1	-	TGTGCCAGCAGCCAGGTTCGGGCGGGGGGGCTCTACAATGAGCAGTTCTTC	CASSQVRAGGLYNEQFF
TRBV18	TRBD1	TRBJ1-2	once	TGTGCCAGCTCACGGCCGGGACAGGGGGCCTATGGCTACACCTTC	CASSRPGQGAYGYTF
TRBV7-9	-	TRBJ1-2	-	TGTGCCAGCAGCTTAGCTGAGGGCTACACCTTC	CASSLAEGYTF
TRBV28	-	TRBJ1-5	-	TGTGCCAGCAGTTTTTTCCCCCTTTACGGGACAACCCTCCAGCCCCAGCATTTT	CASSFFPLYGTTLQPQHF
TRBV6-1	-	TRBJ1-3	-	TGTGCCAGCAGTGGGGACGGCAGGTCCTCCTCTGGAAACACCATATATTTT	CASSGDGRSSSGNTIYF